Below are 31 T cell receptor beta chains sequenced from a single sample in a study of control samples from healthy donors and cancer patients (dated by TCRdb to about 2020). Library method: the immunoSEQ multiplex PCR assay. TCRdb carries this immuneACCESS record with in-frame sequences only. Its versions omit some clonotypes, under half of them owing to an unresolved V gene in the studies checked, with the rest unexplained. Counted in this sample were 150,000 to 200,000 clones; 94% of them appeared once. The leading ten clones occupy 1.3% to 1.5% of the sample. Material for sequencing was blood. All receptors come from a woman aged 18-35 years in good health.

V gene TRBV12-3 or TRBV12-4 combines with J gene TRBJ1-2, with D unresolved. The CDR3 has 10 residues. Trimming removed 6 bases from V and 6 bases from J, with 5 bases in between. The CDR3 loop reads CASSFDGYTF. DNA of the CDR3: TGTGCCAGCAGCTTCGATGGCTACACCTTC.

The chain carries TRBV18 and TRBJ2-1; the D gene could be TRBD1 or TRBD2 (5 bases each). The CDR3 has 16 residues. The V end lost 5 bases, the J end lost 2 bases, and 16 bases lay between the germline ends. Germline V lookup: CDR1 KGHSH, CDR2 LQKENI. CDR3 DNA: TGTGCCAGCTCATCTACCAGAGGGGACCCCTACAATGAGCAGTTCTTC. It is translated as CASSSTRGDPYNEQFF.

The V and J genes are TRBV7-9 and TRBJ2-1, with no clear D. The V gene's germline CDR1 is SEHNR and CDR2 FQNEAQ (reference sequence). The V end was cut by 3 bases, the J end by 6 bases, with 15 bases between. CDR3 length: 15 residues. CDR3 residues: CASSFSPGFRNEQFF. CDR3 DNA sequence: TGTGCCAGCAGCTTCAGCCCGGGTTTTCGCAATGAGCAGTTCTTC.

The rearrangement uses TRBV10-1 and TRBJ2-5, with 10 bases identical to TRBD1. This CDR3 spans 13 amino acids. Trimming removed 8 bases from V and 4 bases from J; junction bases left unmatched: 4. Germline lookup yields CDR1 WNHNN and CDR2 SYGVQD (reference sequence). The chain's CDR3 is CASGRDRGETQYF. The CDR3 DNA follows: TGCGCCAGCGGCCGGGACAGGGGAGAGACCCAGTACTTC.

The CDR3 region has the DNA TGTGCCAGCAGCTCGGTGGCAGGCTATAATTCACCCCTCCACTTT. Translated, it gives CASSSVAGYNSPLHF. The V gene is TRBV7-2, the J gene TRBJ1-6, with D hard to call. V lost 4 bases to trimming and J lost 3 bases, with 10 bases between them. The CDR3 totals 15 residues. The germline V gene encodes CDR1 SGHTA and CDR2 FQGNSA.

J is TRBJ2-1 and V is TRBV9; 8 bases are shared with TRBD2. The CDR3 contains 20 residues. In germline, CDR1 is SGDLS, CDR2 YYNGEE. V lost 3 bases, J lost 1 base, and 18 bases stayed unmatched. As DNA, the CDR3 is TGTGCCAGCAGCGGGACTAGCCAAATCGTGAAGGGACCGTCCTACAATGAGCAGTTCTTC. Translated, it gives CASSGTSQIVKGPSYNEQFF.

The V and J genes are TRBV6-2 or TRBV6-3 and TRBJ1-6; D is undetermined. This CDR3 has 14 amino acids. In germline, CDR1 is MNHEY, CDR2 SVGEGT. The V gene lost 4 bases and the J gene lost 3 bases, with 7 bases spanning the gap. The CDR3 loop is CASSLTNYNSPLHF. Written as DNA, the CDR3 is TGTGCCAGCAGTTTAACCAACTATAATTCACCCCTCCACTTT.

The chain links TRBV4-1 to TRBJ1-2; D remains ambiguous. Trimming shortened V by 2 bases and J by 8 bases, and 15 bases separated the two germline ends. The CDR3 totals 14 residues. From germline, CDR1 is MGHRA and CDR2 YSYEKL. CDR3 region: CASSQLSGREGYTF. The CDR3 bases are TGCGCCAGCAGCCAATTGAGCGGGCGGGAGGGCTACACCTTC.

The chain is built from TRBV5-4 and TRBJ1-5, with 12 bases lining up with TRBD1. The CDR3 length is 17 residues. With 2 bases clipped from V and 4 bases from J, the junction kept 7 bases outside the gene matches. In germline, CDR1 is SGHNT, CDR2 YYREEE (reference sequence). CDR3 region: CASSFGTGGERNQPQHF. The DNA of the CDR3 is TGTGCCAGCAGCTTCGGGACAGGGGGCGAAAGGAATCAGCCCCAGCATTTT.

This chain links TRBV10-3 with TRBJ1-4; D remains ambiguous. CDR3 length: 14 amino acids. CDR1 and CDR2 from the germline V gene are ENHRY and SYGVKD. Trimming took off 6 bases at V and 8 bases at J, with 16 bases between the two ends. Written as DNA, the CDR3 is TGTGCCATCAGACCCGGGCTAACTGGGGAAAAACTGTTTTTT. Translation gives CAIRPGLTGEKLFF.

This chain uses TRBV6-1 with TRBJ2-2; D could derive from TRBD1 or TRBD2 (5 bases each). In germline, CDR1 is MNHNS, CDR2 SASEGT. Trimming took off 7 bases at V and 0 bases at J, with 12 bases between the two ends. The CDR3 is made up of 15 amino acids. The CDR3 DNA reads as TGTGCCAGCAACGCCGGGACGGCGAACACCGGGGAGCTGTTTTTT. This gives the protein CASNAGTANTGELFF.

The chain employs TRBV27 and TRBJ2-5, with D perhaps matching TRBD2 (5 bases). With 7 bases removed from V and 3 bases from J, the gap between germline ends came to 12 bases. Germline V gene sequence: CDR1 MNHEY, CDR2 SMNVEV (reference sequence). The CDR3 is 13 residues long. The CDR3 sequence: CASTFEREETQYF. CDR3 nucleotides: TGTGCCAGCACTTTTGAGAGGGAAGAGACCCAGTACTTC.

V gene TRBV5-8 combines with J gene TRBJ2-2; TRBD1 or TRBD2 may be the D gene (5 bases each). The V gene lost 2 bases and the J gene lost 1 base, with 15 bases spanning the gap. Per the germline V gene, CDR1 is SGHTS and CDR2 is YDEGEE. The CDR3 runs to 17 residues. Here the CDR3 reads CASSFRVGPMNTGELFF. DNA for the CDR3: TGTGCCAGCAGCTTTCGCGTGGGACCGATGAACACCGGGGAGCTGTTTTTT.

This chain uses TRBV18 with TRBJ2-7; D possibly corresponds to TRBD1 (6 bases). Germline V lookup: CDR1 KGHSH, CDR2 LQKENI. Trimming shortened V by 6 bases and J by 5 bases, and 14 bases separated the two germline ends. The CDR3 is 13 amino acids. The CDR3 nucleotides read TGTGCCAGCTCGCAATACAGGGATGACGAGCAGTACTTC. It codes for CASSQYRDDEQYF.

A note on this clone: A read error may account for a junction end that differs from germline. The gene calls are TRBV7-6 and TRBJ1-4, with a weak D call TRBD1 (5 bases). The CDR3 is 13 amino acids. The germline gives CDR1 SGHVS, CDR2 FNYEAQ. CDR3 in DNA: TGTGTCAGCAGTACGGGACGGAATGAAAAACTGTTTTTT. Translated: CVSSTGRNEKLFF.

The V and J genes are TRBV19 and TRBJ2-2, with D perhaps TRBD1 or TRBD2 (5 bases each). The length of the CDR3 is 16 residues. The V gene's germline CDR1 is LNHDA and CDR2 SQIVND (reference sequence). V was trimmed by 2 bases and J by 1 base, leaving 11 bases between them. The DNA of the CDR3 is TGTGCCAGTAGTATAATTGGGACGCGGAACACCGGGGAGCTGTTTTTT. This encodes CASSIIGTRNTGELFF.

The chain recombines TRBV29-1 with TRBJ1-2; D may be TRBD1 (6 bases). Germline V CDR1 and CDR2: SQVTM, ANQGSEA. Trimming shortened V by 4 bases and J by 6 bases, and 21 bases separated the two germline ends. The CDR3 loop spans 15 amino acids. The CDR3 bases are TGCAGCGTTGGGGTGGAGACAGGCCTAAAAGATGGCTACACCTTC. This translates into CSVGVETGLKDGYTF.

The rearrangement joins TRBV11-2 to TRBJ2-2; 7 nucleotides line up with TRBD1. The CDR3 sequence is 18 residues long. V was clipped by 1 base and J by 2 bases; unmatched bases: 10. CDR1 and CDR2 from the germline V gene are SGHAT and FQNNGV. The CDR3 spells CASSLGTGVVGNTGELFF. The CDR3 DNA follows: TGTGCCAGCAGCTTAGGAACAGGGGTGGTGGGAAACACCGGGGAGCTGTTTTTT.

The chain joins TRBV15 to TRBJ1-6; D is undetermined. The V end was cut by 1 base, the J end by 5 bases, with 6 bases between. CDR3 length: 14 amino acids. From germline, CDR1 is LNHNV and CDR2 YYDKDF (reference sequence). The CDR3 DNA is TGTGCCACCAGCAGAGCGGAGAATAATTCACCCCTCCACTTT. It encodes CATSRAENNSPLHF.

This chain connects TRBV28 to TRBJ1-3; D is uncertain. There are 11 residues in the CDR3. CDR1 is MDHEN, CDR2 SYDVKM, per germline. V dropped 7 bases and J dropped 4 bases, with 5 bases sitting between them. The CDR3 DNA reads TGTGCCAGCATGGACGGAAACACCATATATTTT. Translated, it gives CASMDGNTIYF.

The chain combines TRBV21-1 with TRBJ1-5. TRBV21-1 is classified as a pseudogene. There are 14 residues in the CDR3. This chain's CDR3 is CASSKGVSNQPQHF. Here the CDR3 DNA reads TGTGCCAGCAGCAAGGGGGTGTCCAATCAGCCCCAGCATTTT.

The gene calls are TRBV28 and TRBJ1-1; 10 nucleotides align to TRBD1. V shed 2 bases and J 4 bases; nucleotides not matched to a gene: 4. Germline CDR1 and CDR2: MDHEN and SYDVKM. This CDR3 is 15 amino acids long. The CDR3 reads CASSLMTGGVTEAFF. The CDR3 DNA sequence: TGTGCCAGCAGTTTAATGACAGGGGGCGTCACTGAAGCTTTCTTT.

V gene TRBV5-1 combines with J gene TRBJ2-5; 14 bases agree with TRBD2. Unmatched junction bases numbered 14, after V lost 9 bases and J lost 4 bases. CDR3 length: 17 amino acids. Germline V CDR1 and CDR2: SGHRS, YFSETQ. CDR3 DNA: TGCGCCACCGGGCTCCATGGGACTAGCGGGAGCGGAGAGACCCAGTACTTC. It encodes CATGLHGTSGSGETQYF.

Concerning this clone: Distinct nucleotide sequences in the sample also encode this CDR3. This chain links TRBV2 with TRBJ2-5; 11 bases fit TRBD1. The germline gives CDR1 SNHLY, CDR2 FYNNEI. J was trimmed by 4 bases and V by 4 bases; bases with no gene match: 2. The CDR3 has 14 residues. CDR3 loop: CASSGTGGGETQYF. CDR3 bases: TGTGCCAGCAGTGGGACAGGGGGCGGAGAGACCCAGTACTTC.

This clone has a single count. V gene TRBV6-6 combines with J gene TRBJ1-3; the D is unclear. CDR1 is MNHNY, CDR2 SVGAGI, per germline (reference sequence). CDR3 size: 13 residues. V was cut by 5 bases and J by 1 base, with 6 bases left in between. The CDR3 sequence is CASSPRSGNTIYF. The CDR3, as DNA: TGTGCCAGCAGTCCCCGATCTGGAAACACCATATATTTT.

The chain carries TRBV11-3 and TRBJ2-1, with TRBD2 identical over 8 bases. With V trimmed by 3 bases and J by 4 bases, 5 bases remained unmatched. In germline, CDR1 is SGHNT, CDR2 YENEEA. This CDR3 has 15 residues. The CDR3 here is CASSFSAGGYNEQFF. The CDR3 region has the DNA TGTGCCAGCAGCTTTTCCGCGGGGGGTTACAATGAGCAGTTCTTC.

This rearrangement joins TRBV15 to TRBJ1-5, with 9 nucleotides matching TRBD1. Looked up from germline, CDR1 is LNHNV and CDR2 is YYDKDF (reference sequence). The CDR3 length is 19 residues. Trimming removed 3 bases from V and 0 bases from J; junction bases left unmatched: 12. The CDR3 DNA sequence: TGTGCCACCAGCAGCGTTCCGGGACAGGGACCTATTAGCAATCAGCCCCAGCATTTT. It yields the protein CATSSVPGQGPISNQPQHF.

This clone was observed a few times. This chain links TRBV19 with TRBJ1-1, with 10 positions matching TRBD1. Unmatched junction bases numbered 4, after V lost 5 bases and J lost 1 base. The CDR3 covers 15 residues. Germline V gives CDR1 LNHDA, CDR2 SQIVND (reference sequence). CDR3: CASSPTGGWNTEAFF. CDR3 DNA: TGTGCCAGTAGTCCGACAGGGGGCTGGAACACTGAAGCTTTCTTT.

This chain connects TRBV12-3 or TRBV12-4 to TRBJ1-4, with 8 bases that match TRBD1. The trim removed 6 bases at V and 8 bases at J, leaving 5 bases unmatched. There are 13 residues in the CDR3. CDR3 in amino acids: CASRRQGSEKLFF. CDR3 in DNA: TGTGCCAGCAGACGACAGGGGAGCGAAAAACTGTTTTTT.

The rearrangement joins TRBV6-5 to TRBJ2-4; 9 bases map to TRBD2. The CDR3 extends over 13 amino acids. Germline values: CDR1 MNHEY, CDR2 SVGAGI. Trimming at V came to 7 bases and at J to 10 bases, leaving 8 bases not matched to a gene. CDR3 region: CASTSGTSPIQYF. In nucleotides, the CDR3 is TGTGCCAGCACCTCCGGGACTAGCCCAATTCAGTACTTC.

The V call is TRBV18, the J call TRBJ1-1, with D uncertain. CDR1 and CDR2 (germline): KGHSH, LQKENI. Trimming left V 6 bases short and J 1 base short, with 15 bases between. The CDR3 length is 15 residues. CDR3 sequence reads: CASSLVVSGNTEAFF. The DNA for the CDR3 is TGTGCCAGCTCCCTCGTGGTCTCAGGGAACACTGAAGCTTTCTTT.